This passage covers 15 T cell receptor beta chains from one sample sequenced in a study of blood T cell repertoires in COVID-19. Assay: immunoSEQ multiplex PCR; the TCRdb copy retains only in-frame clones and omits some. Altogether roughly 300,000 clones are present, more than 75% being singletons, with the ten largest covering about 0.93%. The material sequenced was PBMCs or T cells enriched from blood (not recorded which). The receptor source for this set is a woman in her 30s who had recovered from COVID-19.

The chain has TRBV12-3 or TRBV12-4 and TRBJ2-4; D gene ambiguous. CDR3 length equals 12 residues. Deletions cut 5 bases from V and 9 bases from J, with 11 bases between. The CDR3 bases are TGTGCCAGCAGTCCGGGTCTCCCCATTCAGTACTTC. It yields the protein CASSPGLPIQYF.

The chain carries TRBV5-6 and TRBJ2-7, with 10 bases lining up with TRBD2. In germline, CDR1 is SGHDT, CDR2 YYEEEE. V dropped 1 base and J dropped 4; count of bases not matched to a gene: 8. The CDR3 is 16 residues long. CDR3 sequence reads: CASSLFSGGTQYEQYF. The CDR3 DNA reads TGTGCCAGCAGCTTGTTTAGCGGGGGGACTCAATACGAGCAGTACTTC.

The chain couples TRBV28 to TRBJ2-5; D not certain. The CDR3 length is 14 residues. CDR1 and CDR2 (germline): MDHEN, SYDVKM. The CDR3 coding sequence is TGTGCGATCGGAGCCGTCACCGTCGGGGAGACCCAGTACTTC. Encoded protein: CAIGAVTVGETQYF.

The chain joins TRBV7-2 to TRBJ1-4; unclear D gene. V lost 5 bases and J 8 bases, leaving 15 bases between the germline ends. The germline CDR1 and CDR2 sequences are SGHTA and FQGNSA. This CDR3 contains 14 residues. DNA for the CDR3: TGTGCCAGCAGCCACTGGGGAGGGAACGAAAAACTGTTTTTT. Residues: CASSHWGGNEKLFF.

CDR3 sequence: CASSVAGTGPMNTEAFF. For the CDR3, the DNA is TGTGCCAGCAGCGTAGCTGGAACAGGGCCCATGAACACTGAAGCTTTCTTT. V gene TRBV9 combines with J gene TRBJ1-1, with TRBD1 as a possible D gene (6 bases). V was trimmed by 0 bases and J by 0 bases, leaving 15 bases between them. The CDR3 is made up of 17 amino acids. Germline V gene data show CDR1 as SGDLS and CDR2 as YYNGEE. The whole variable domain, remainder taken from reference TRBV9 and TRBJ1-1, is DSGVTQTPKHLITATGQRVTLRCSPRSGDLSVYWYQQSLDQGLQFLIQYYNGEERAKGNILERFSAQQFPDLHSELNLSSLELGDSALYFCASSVAGTGPMNTEAFFGQGTRLTVV.

V usage is TRBV28 and J usage is TRBJ2-5; 14 bases agree with TRBD2. The CDR3 has 17 amino acids. Losses at the gene ends were 3 bases for V and 5 bases for J; bases not matched to a gene: 8. CDR1 and CDR2 from the germline V gene are MDHEN and SYDVKM. The CDR3 spells CASSFPTSGGAGETQYF. The CDR3 nucleotides read TGTGCCAGCAGTTTCCCGACTAGCGGGGGGGCTGGGGAGACCCAGTACTTC.

This chain connects TRBV13 to TRBJ2-1, with a tentative D call TRBD2 (6 bases). Germline CDR1 is PRHDT and CDR2 is FYEKMQ (reference sequence). The ends were cut back, 4 bases at V and 10 bases at J, with 14 bases in the middle. The CDR3 contains 13 residues. Here the CDR3 reads CASSSAGYSEQFF. CDR3 DNA: TGTGCCAGCAGCTCCGCGGGGTACAGCGAGCAGTTCTTC.

Here the CDR3 reads CASSEGGSDQPQHF. CDR3 nucleotides: TGTGCCAGCAGTGAAGGGGGCTCGGATCAGCCCCAGCATTTT. The V gene is TRBV6-1, the J gene TRBJ1-5; D perhaps matches TRBD1 (5 bases). The length of the CDR3 is 14 residues. Trimming took 1 base from V and 5 from J, leaving 9 bases between them. Germline CDR1 reads MNHNS; CDR2 reads SASEGT.

This clone was found a few times. The chain couples TRBV2 to TRBJ1-6; TRBD1 might be the D (5 bases). V lost 0 bases to trimming and J lost 7 bases, with 10 bases between them. Germline V CDR1 and CDR2: SNHLY, FYNNEI. The CDR3 is 15 residues long. CDR3: CASSEALGGNSPLHF. As DNA, the CDR3 is TGTGCCAGCAGTGAAGCGCTGGGGGGGAATTCACCCCTCCACTTT.

J is TRBJ2-2 and V is TRBV10-3, with 9 bases matching TRBD1. Germline V CDR1 and CDR2: ENHRY, SYGVKD. J was trimmed by 5 bases and V by 8 bases; bases with no gene match: 3. The CDR3 sequence is 13 residues long. For the CDR3, the DNA is TGTGCCATCTGGACAGGGGCGACCGGGGAGCTGTTTTTT. It yields the protein CAIWTGATGELFF.

J is TRBJ2-7 and V is TRBV4-1, with TRBD2 matching over 8 bases. The CDR3 covers 15 residues. V shed 3 bases, J shed 3 bases, and the junction held 7 bases outside the gene matches. CDR1 is MGHRA and CDR2 is YSYEKL in the germline V gene. The CDR3 sequence: CASSHPGTRDYEQYF. The CDR3 region has the DNA TGCGCCAGCAGCCACCCCGGGACTAGGGACTACGAGCAGTACTTC.

This CDR3 reads CASSASGTGVTGELFF. The CDR3 bases are TGTGCCAGCAGTGCGTCCGGGACAGGGGTGACCGGGGAGCTGTTTTTT. The chain joins TRBV27 to TRBJ2-2; 10 nucleotides align to TRBD1. This CDR3 comprises 16 residues. The V gene end was trimmed by 5 bases and the J gene end by 5 bases; junction bases not matched to a gene: 8. The germline CDR1 and CDR2 sequences are MNHEY and SMNVEV (reference sequence).

The chain has TRBV2 and TRBJ1-2; D perhaps matches TRBD1 (5 bases). The CDR3 loop spans 15 amino acids. Germline lookup yields CDR1 SNHLY and CDR2 FYNNEI. The V end was cut by 7 bases, the J end by 4 bases, with 19 bases between. The CDR3 loop is CASNPYSAQGYGYTF. CDR3 nucleotide sequence: TGTGCCAGCAATCCTTACAGTGCTCAGGGCTATGGCTACACCTTC.

The chain is built from TRBV2 and TRBJ2-1; D perhaps matches TRBD2 (6 bases). V was clipped by 7 bases and J by 1 base, with 17 bases between them. This CDR3 is built from 16 residues. Germline CDR1 and CDR2: SNHLY and FYNNEI. CDR3 protein: CASKLGDGGSYNEQFF. In DNA form, the CDR3 reads TGTGCCAGCAAACTTGGGGACGGGGGATCCTACAATGAGCAGTTCTTC.

This clone was detected only once. DNA of the CDR3: TGTGCCAGCAGTAAACAGCTTACCTACGAGCAGTACTTC. Translated: CASSKQLTYEQYF. The V call is TRBV12-3 or TRBV12-4, the J call TRBJ2-7; D ambiguous. The CDR3 is 13 amino acids. V lost 5 bases to trimming and J lost 2 bases, with 10 bases between them.